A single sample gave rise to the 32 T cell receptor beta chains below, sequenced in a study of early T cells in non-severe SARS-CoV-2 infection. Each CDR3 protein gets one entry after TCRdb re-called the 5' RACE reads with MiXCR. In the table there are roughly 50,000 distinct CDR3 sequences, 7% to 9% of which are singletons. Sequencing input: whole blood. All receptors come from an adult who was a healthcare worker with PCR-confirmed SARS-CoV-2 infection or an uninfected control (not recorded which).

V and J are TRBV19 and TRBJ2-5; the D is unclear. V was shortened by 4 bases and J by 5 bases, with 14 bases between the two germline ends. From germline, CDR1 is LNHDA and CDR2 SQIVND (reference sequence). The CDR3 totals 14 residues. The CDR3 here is CASSTDNSGETQYF. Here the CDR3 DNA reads TGTGCCAGTAGTACCGACAACTCCGGGGAGACCCAGTACTTC.

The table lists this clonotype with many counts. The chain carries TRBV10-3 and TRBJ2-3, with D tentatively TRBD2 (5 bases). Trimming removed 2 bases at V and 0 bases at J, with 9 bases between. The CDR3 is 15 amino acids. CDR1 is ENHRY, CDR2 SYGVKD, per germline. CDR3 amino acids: CAISEREYSTDTQYF. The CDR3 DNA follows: TGTGCCATCAGTGAGAGGGAGTACAGCACAGATACGCAGTATTTT.

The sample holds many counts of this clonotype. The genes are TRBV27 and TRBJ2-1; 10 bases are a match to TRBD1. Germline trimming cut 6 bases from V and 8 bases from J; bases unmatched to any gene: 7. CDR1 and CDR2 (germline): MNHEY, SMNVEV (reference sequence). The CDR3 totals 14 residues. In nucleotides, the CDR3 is TGTGCCAGCAGCTATACCGGGACAGGGGATGAGCAGTTCTTC. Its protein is CASSYTGTGDEQFF.

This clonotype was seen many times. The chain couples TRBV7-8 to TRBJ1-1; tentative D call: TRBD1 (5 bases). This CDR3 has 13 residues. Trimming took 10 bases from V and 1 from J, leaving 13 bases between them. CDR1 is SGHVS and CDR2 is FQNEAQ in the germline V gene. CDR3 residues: CATQDIENTEAFF. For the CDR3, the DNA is TGTGCCACCCAGGACATCGAGAACACTGAAGCTTTCTTT.

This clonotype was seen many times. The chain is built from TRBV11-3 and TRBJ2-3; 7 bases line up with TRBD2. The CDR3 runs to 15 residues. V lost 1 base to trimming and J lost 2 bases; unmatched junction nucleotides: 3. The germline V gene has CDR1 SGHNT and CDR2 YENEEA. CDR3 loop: CASSLGLADTDTQYF. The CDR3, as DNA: TGTGCCAGCAGCTTAGGGCTAGCGGACACAGATACGCAGTATTTT.

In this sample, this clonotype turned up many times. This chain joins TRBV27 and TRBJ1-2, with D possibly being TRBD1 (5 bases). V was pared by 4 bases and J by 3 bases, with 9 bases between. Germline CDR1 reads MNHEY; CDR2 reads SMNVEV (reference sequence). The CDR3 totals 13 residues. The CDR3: CASSSQGDYGYTF. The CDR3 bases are TGTGCCAGCAGTTCCCAGGGTGACTATGGCTACACCTTC.

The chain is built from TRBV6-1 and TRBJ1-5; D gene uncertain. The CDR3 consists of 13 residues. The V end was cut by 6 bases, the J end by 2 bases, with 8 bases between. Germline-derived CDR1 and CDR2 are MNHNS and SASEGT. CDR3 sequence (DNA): TGTGCCAGCAGCTTCGAGGGCAATCAGCCCCAGCATTTT. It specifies CASSFEGNQPQHF.

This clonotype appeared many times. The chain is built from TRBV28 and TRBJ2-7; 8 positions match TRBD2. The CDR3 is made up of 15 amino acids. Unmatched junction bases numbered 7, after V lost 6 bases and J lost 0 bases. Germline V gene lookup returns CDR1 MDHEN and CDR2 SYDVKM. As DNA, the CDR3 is TGTGCCAGCAGAAAAACGGGGACTAGCTCCTACGAGCAGTACTTC. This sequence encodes CASRKTGTSSYEQYF.

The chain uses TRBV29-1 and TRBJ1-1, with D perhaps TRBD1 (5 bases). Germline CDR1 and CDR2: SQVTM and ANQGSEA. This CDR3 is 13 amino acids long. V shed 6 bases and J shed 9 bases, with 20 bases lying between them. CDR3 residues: CSVTDRSRRKAFF. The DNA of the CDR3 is TGCAGCGTCACCGACAGATCCCGTAGAAAAGCTTTCTTT.

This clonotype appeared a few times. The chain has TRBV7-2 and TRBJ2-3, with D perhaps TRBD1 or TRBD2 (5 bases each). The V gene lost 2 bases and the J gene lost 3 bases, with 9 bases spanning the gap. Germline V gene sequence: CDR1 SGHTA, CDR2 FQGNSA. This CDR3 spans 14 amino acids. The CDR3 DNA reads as TGTGCCAGCAGCTTATGGGGCGGGACAGATACGCAGTATTTT. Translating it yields CASSLWGGTDTQYF.

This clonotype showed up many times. CDR3 sequence: CASSEGQGSSYEQYF. For the CDR3, the DNA is TGTGCCAGCAGCGAGGGACAGGGGAGCTCCTACGAGCAGTACTTC. The chain joins TRBV11-2 to TRBJ2-7; 10 bases align to TRBD1. The CDR3 covers 15 residues. The germline gives CDR1 SGHAT, CDR2 FQNNGV. The J segment lost 0 bases and the V segment lost 5 bases, leaving 4 bases of the junction unmatched.

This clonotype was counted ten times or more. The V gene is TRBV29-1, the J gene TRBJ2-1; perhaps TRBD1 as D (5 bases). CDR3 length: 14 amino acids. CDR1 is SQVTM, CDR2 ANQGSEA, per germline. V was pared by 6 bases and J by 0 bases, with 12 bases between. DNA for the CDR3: TGCAGCGTCCCTGACAGTTTCTCCTACAATGAGCAGTTCTTC. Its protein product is CSVPDSFSYNEQFF.

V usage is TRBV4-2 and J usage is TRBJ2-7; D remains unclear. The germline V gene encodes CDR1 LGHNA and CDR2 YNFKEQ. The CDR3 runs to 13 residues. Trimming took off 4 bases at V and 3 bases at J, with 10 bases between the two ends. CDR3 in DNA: TGTGCCAGCAGCCCAGTCAGGAACTACGAGCAGTACTTC. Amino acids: CASSPVRNYEQYF.

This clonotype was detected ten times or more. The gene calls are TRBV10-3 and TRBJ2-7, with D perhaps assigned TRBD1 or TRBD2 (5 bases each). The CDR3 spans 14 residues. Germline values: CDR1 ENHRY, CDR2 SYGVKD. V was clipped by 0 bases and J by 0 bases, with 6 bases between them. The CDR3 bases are TGTGCCATCAGTGAGTCCGGGGCCTCCTACGAGCAGTACTTC. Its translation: CAISESGASYEQYF.

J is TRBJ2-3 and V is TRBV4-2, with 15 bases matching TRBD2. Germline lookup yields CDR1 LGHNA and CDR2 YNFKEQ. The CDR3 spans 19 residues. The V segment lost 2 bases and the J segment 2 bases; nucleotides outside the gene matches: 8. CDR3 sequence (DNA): TGTGCCAGCAGCCAACACTCCGGGACTAGCGGGGGGACCACAGATACGCAGTATTTT. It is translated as CASSQHSGTSGGTTDTQYF.

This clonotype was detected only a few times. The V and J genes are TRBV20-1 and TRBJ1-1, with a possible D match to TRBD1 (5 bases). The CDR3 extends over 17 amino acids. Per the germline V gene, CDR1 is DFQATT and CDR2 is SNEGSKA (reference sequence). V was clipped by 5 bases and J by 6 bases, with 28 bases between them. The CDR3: CSAWGRGTGFLVAEAFF. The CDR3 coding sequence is TGCAGTGCTTGGGGCCGAGGTACGGGGTTTTTAGTGGCTGAAGCTTTCTTT.

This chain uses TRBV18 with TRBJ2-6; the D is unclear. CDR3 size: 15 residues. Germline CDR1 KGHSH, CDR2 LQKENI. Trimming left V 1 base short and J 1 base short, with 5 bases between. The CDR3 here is CASSPQGSGANVLTF. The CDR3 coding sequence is TGTGCCAGCTCACCACAGGGATCTGGGGCCAACGTCCTGACTTTC.

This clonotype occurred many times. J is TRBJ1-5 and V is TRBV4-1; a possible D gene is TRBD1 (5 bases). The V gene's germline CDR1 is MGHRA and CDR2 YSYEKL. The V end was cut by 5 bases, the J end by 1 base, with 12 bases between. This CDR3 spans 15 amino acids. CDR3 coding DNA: TGCGCCAGCAGCAAGACAGAGCTCAGCAATCAGCCCCAGCATTTT. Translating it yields CASSKTELSNQPQHF.

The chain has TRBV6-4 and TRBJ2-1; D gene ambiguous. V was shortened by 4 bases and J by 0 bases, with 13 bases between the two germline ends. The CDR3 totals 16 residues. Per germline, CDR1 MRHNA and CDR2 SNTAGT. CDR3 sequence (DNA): TGTGCCAGCAGTGCTAGGAGTCTGAGCTCCTACAATGAGCAGTTCTTC. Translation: CASSARSLSSYNEQFF.

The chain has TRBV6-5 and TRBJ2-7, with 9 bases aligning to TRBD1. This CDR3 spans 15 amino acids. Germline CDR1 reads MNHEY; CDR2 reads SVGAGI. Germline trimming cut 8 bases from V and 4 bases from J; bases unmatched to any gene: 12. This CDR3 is CASGDRRTGEYEQYF. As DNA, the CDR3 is TGTGCCAGCGGTGATCGTAGGACAGGGGAGTACGAGCAGTACTTC.

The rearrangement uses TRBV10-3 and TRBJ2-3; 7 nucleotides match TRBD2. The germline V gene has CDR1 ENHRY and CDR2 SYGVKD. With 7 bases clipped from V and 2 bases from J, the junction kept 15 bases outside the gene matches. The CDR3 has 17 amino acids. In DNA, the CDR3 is TGTGCCATCAAATCTTCGACCGGGACTACTGTCACAGATACGCAGTATTTT. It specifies CAIKSSTGTTVTDTQYF.

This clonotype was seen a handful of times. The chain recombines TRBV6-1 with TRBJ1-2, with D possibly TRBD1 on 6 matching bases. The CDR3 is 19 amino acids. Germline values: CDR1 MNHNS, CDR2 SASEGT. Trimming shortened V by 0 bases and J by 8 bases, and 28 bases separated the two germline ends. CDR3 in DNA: TGTGCCAGCAGTGAAGCGCGAATGTTTCCGGGACACCCGGTGAAAGGCTACACCTTC. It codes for CASSEARMFPGHPVKGYTF.

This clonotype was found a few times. Here the CDR3 DNA reads TGTGCCAGCAGTTACTCGATCCTTGGCAGTACAAGTGAGCAGTTCTTC. Protein: CASSYSILGSTSEQFF. This chain uses TRBV6-2 or TRBV6-3 with TRBJ2-1, with no clear D. The CDR3 sequence is 16 residues long. V lost 0 bases and J 9 bases, leaving 18 bases between the germline ends. CDR1 MNHEY and CDR2 SVGEGT come from the germline V gene.

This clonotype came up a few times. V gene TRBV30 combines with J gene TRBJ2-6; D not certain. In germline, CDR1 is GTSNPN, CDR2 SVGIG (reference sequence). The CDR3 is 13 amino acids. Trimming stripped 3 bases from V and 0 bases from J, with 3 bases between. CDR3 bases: TGTGCCTGGAGGAACTCTGGGGCCAACGTCCTGACTTTC. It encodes CAWRNSGANVLTF.

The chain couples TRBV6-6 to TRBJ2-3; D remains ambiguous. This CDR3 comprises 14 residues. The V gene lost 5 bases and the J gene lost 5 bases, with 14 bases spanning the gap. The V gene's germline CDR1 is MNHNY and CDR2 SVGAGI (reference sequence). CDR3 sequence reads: CASSQISPRDTQYF. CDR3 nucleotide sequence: TGTGCCAGCAGTCAGATTAGCCCACGAGATACGCAGTATTTT.

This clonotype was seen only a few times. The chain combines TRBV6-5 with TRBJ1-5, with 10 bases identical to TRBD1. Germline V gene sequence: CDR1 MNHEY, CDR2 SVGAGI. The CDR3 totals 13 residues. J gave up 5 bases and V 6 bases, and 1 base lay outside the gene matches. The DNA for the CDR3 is TGTGCCAGCAGCGGACAGGGGGATCAGCCCCAGCATTTT. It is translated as CASSGQGDQPQHF.

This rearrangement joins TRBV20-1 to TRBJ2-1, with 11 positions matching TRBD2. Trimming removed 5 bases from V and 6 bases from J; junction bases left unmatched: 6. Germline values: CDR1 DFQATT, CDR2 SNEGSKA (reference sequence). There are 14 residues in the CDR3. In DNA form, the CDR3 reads TGCAGTGCTTACCTAGCGGGAGGTGGCAATGAGCAGTTCTTC. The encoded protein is CSAYLAGGGNEQFF.

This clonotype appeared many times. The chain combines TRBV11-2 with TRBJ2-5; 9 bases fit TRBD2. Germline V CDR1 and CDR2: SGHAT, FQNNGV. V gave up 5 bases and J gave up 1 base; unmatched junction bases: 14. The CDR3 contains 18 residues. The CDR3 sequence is CASSLPGALAGIQETQYF. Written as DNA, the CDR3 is TGTGCCAGCAGCCTCCCGGGGGCGCTAGCGGGGATCCAAGAGACCCAGTACTTC. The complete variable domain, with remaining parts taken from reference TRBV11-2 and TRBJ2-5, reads EAGVAQSPRYKIIEKRQSVAFWCNPISGHATLYWYQQILGQGPKLLIQFQNNGVVDDSQLPKDRFSAERLKGVDSTLKIQPAKLEDSAVYLCASSLPGALAGIQETQYFGPGTRLLVL.

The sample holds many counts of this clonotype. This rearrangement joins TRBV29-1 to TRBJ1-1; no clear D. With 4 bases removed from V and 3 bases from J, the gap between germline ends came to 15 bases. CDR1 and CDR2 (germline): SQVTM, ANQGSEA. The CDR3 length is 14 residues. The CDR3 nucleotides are TGCAGCGTTGCGAGCTCCGGGGTGTACACTGAAGCTTTCTTT. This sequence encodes CSVASSGVYTEAFF.

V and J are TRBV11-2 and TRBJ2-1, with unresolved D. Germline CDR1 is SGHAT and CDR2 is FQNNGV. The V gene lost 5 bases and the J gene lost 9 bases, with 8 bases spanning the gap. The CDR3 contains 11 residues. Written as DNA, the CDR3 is TGTGCCAGCAGCCAAATTGTTGAGCAGTTCTTC. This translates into CASSQIVEQFF.

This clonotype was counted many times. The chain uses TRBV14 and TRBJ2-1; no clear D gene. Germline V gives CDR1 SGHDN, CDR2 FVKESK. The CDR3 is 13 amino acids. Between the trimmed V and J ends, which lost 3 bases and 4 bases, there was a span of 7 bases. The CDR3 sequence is CASSQTPYNEQFF. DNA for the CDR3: TGTGCCAGCAGCCAGACCCCGTACAATGAGCAGTTCTTC.

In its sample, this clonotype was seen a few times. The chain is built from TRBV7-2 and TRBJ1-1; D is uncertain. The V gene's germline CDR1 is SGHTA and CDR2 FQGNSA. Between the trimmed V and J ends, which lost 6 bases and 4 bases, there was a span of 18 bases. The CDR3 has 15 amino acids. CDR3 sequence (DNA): TGTGCCAGCAGTCCGACGTTTTCGGAGGCCACTGAAGCTTTCTTT. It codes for CASSPTFSEATEAFF.